The sequence of this TCR beta chain was determined in a study of blood T cell repertoires in COVID-19. Looking at the study overall: Among Cohort 3 donors, those recovered had two negative PCRs, clearance, or symptom resolution.

Living in 20 to 30 US areas, the participants were between roughly 18 and 95 years of age. Grouping used clinical history reported by participants in a survey and questionnaire. TCRdb's copy holds only in-frame clones and misses some; the assay was immunoSEQ multiplex PCR. The sample shows roughly 140,000 clones, over 75% of them seen only once. The CDR3 extends over 15 amino acids. Germline V gene sequence: CDR1 GTSNPN, CDR2 SVGIG (reference sequence). With 0 bases clipped from V and 4 bases from J, the junction kept 4 bases outside the gene matches. The source of this sequence is a middle-aged man in a cohort exposed to, infected with or recovered from COVID-19 (not recorded which). The rearrangement joins TRBV30 to TRBJ2-1; 9 nucleotides agree with TRBD2. Sequenced material: PBMCs or T cells enriched from blood (not recorded which). CDR3 coding DNA: TGTGCCTGGAGTGTCACCCTAGCGGGGTACAATGAGCAGTTCTTC. The encoded protein is CAWSVTLAGYNEQFF.